This T cell receptor (beta chain) emerged from a study of T cells in Graves' hyperthyroidism and ophthalmopathy. Study overall: Initial diagnosis, before any treatment, was when peripheral blood was collected. Whole-study results and caveats: Ophthalmopathy and stable hyperthyroidism were told apart by a 13 V-J model. The majority of expanded thyroid clonotypes above 0.001 also appeared in blood. The model predicted ophthalmopathy a median approximately seven months before onset.

This clonotype was found a few times. The antigen is not known. V gave up 2 bases and J gave up 3 bases, with 7 bases separating them. The length of the CDR3 is 13 residues. Amplification targeted TCR beta CDR3 regions from RNA transcripts. HTBI primers were the set used in a first-round RT-PCR of the TCR CDR3. TCRdb itself ran the multiplex PCR reads through MiXCR, one entry per CDR3 protein. Among over 450,000 distinct CDR3 sequences listed, about an eighth were seen once. This sequence joins TRBV12-3 or TRBV12-4 and TRBJ2-5; D gene ambiguous. The receptor was isolated from a young woman with Graves' hyperthyroidism. Sample: blood. CDR3 sequence: CASSLYKEETQYF. DNA of the CDR3: TGTGCCAGCAGTTTATACAAAGAAGAGACCCAGTACTTC.